Listed below are T cell receptor beta chains from one sample, sequenced in a study of regulatory T cells in long-lasting Graves disease. Each CDR3 protein is one row after TCRdb ran MiXCR on the multiplex PCR reads. This sample has approximately 290,000 distinct CDR3 sequences, with around 21% found just once. The sample here was peripheral blood mononuclear cells (PBMCs), taken when the disease was refractory, from a patient treated with antithyroid drugs. The receptors stem from a female donor with Graves disease. The CDR3 runs from the conserved cysteine through the conserved F or W. The order of the fields is D gene, clone size, J gene, V gene, CDR3 protein, CDR3 DNA. The D gene is left open where the match is weak. Part of the rows lack a size; the others show once, few, many or a class for expanded clones.

NA	NA	TRBJ1-2	TRBV6-5	CASSYSKGGYGYTF	TGTGCCAGCAGTTACTCCAAAGGGGGTTATGGCTACACCTTC
NA	few	TRBJ1-5	TRBV6-2/TRBV6-3	CVSSYSFGNQPQHF	TGTGTCAGCAGTTACTCTTTCGGAAATCAGCCCCAGCATTTT
TRBD2	few	TRBJ2-7	TRBV6-1	CASNDGRGADLYEQYF	TGTGCCAGCAACGACGGGAGGGGGGCGGATCTCTACGAGCAGTACTTC
TRBD2	NA	TRBJ2-4	TRBV7-2	CASSSASGRIQYF	TGTGCCAGCAGCTCCGCTAGCGGGAGAATTCAGTACTTC
NA	few	TRBJ2-3	TRBV10-3	CAISDRRVRSGDTQYF	TGTGCCATCAGTGATAGGAGGGTTAGAAGCGGAGATACGCAGTATTTT
NA	few	TRBJ2-7	TRBV5-1	CASSLELLTDGPDEQYF	TGCGCCAGCAGCTTAGAATTATTAACAGACGGTCCTGACGAGCAGTACTTC
NA	many	TRBJ2-2	TRBV12-3/TRBV12-4	CASSWPDTGELFF	TGTGCCAGCAGTTGGCCCGACACCGGGGAGCTGTTTTTT
NA	NA	TRBJ2-7	TRBV7-2	CASSLVRDGLSEQYF	TGTGCCAGCAGCTTAGTTCGGGATGGGCTCTCCGAGCAGTACTTC
TRBD1	many	TRBJ2-5	TRBV10-2	CASGTAQETQYF	TGCGCCAGCGGGACAGCTCAAGAGACCCAGTACTTC
NA	few	TRBJ2-7	TRBV7-9	CASSSGIGDSYEQYF	TGTGCCAGCAGCTCAGGGATCGGGGATTCCTACGAGCAGTACTTC
NA	NA	TRBJ2-7	TRBV6-5	CASSYAQAVGDEQYF	TGTGCCAGCAGTTACGCTCAAGCCGTCGGCGACGAGCAGTACTTC
NA	NA	TRBJ1-5	TRBV7-9	CASSLEGGNQPQHF	TGTGCCAGCAGCTTAGAGGGAGGCAATCAGCCCCAGCATTTT
NA	NA	TRBJ1-5	TRBV12-3/TRBV12-4	CASSQGNRNQPQHF	TGTGCCAGCTCCCAGGGGAATCGCAATCAGCCCCAGCATTTT
NA	many	TRBJ1-1	TRBV27	CASSLMRGWNTEAFF	TGTGCCAGCAGTTTAATGAGGGGATGGAACACTGAAGCTTTCTTT